Listed below are T cell receptor beta chains from one sample, sequenced in a study of blood T cell repertoires in COVID-19. Clones were sequenced by immunoSEQ multiplex PCR, and TCRdb holds only the in-frame ones, with some missing. Of 150,000 to 200,000 clones listed, more than 80% are singletons. What was sequenced was peripheral blood. The receptors derive from a woman at least 80 years old with COVID-19, enrolled during active disease. Both conserved end residues are part of each CDR3. Each record gives: J gene, clone size, D gene, V gene, CDR3 protein, CDR3 DNA. D genes are given only for firm matches. The size entry is marked missing in some rows and otherwise reads once, few, many or a size class.

TRBJ2-5 NA NA TRBV5-1 CASSLANSQETQYF TGCGCCAGCAGCTTGGCCAACAGTCAAGAGACCCAGTACTTC
TRBJ2-3 NA TRBD1 TRBV18 CASSDFGQGTDTQYF TGTGCCAGCTCAGACTTCGGACAGGGGACAGATACGCAGTATTTT
TRBJ1-3 many NA TRBV5-1 CASSLDRTGNTIYF TGCGCCAGCAGCTTGGACAGGACTGGAAACACCATATATTTT
TRBJ2-5 once TRBD2 TRBV5-1 CASSELGLAGQETQYF TGCGCCAGCAGCGAGCTGGGACTAGCGGGGCAAGAGACCCAGTACTTC
TRBJ2-3 NA TRBD2 TRBV6-2/TRBV6-3 CASSYLGTSRADTQYF TGTGCCAGCAGTTACTTAGGGACTAGCCGGGCAGATACGCAGTATTTT
TRBJ2-7 NA TRBD1 TRBV19 CASRSGTVLYEQYF TGTGCCAGTAGGTCCGGGACAGTCCTCTACGAGCAGTACTTC
TRBJ1-3 NA TRBD1 TRBV15 CATSRGVSGQAGNTIYF TGTGCCACCAGCAGAGGGGTTTCGGGACAGGCAGGAAACACCATATATTTT
TRBJ2-7 NA NA TRBV27 CASSPERQPPADEQYF TGTGCCAGCAGCCCCGAACGACAGCCACCGGCCGACGAGCAGTACTTC
TRBJ2-1 NA TRBD1 TRBV6-5 CASSRAGQGFDEQFF TGTGCCAGCAGTAGAGCGGGACAGGGCTTCGATGAGCAGTTCTTC
TRBJ2-7 NA NA TRBV27 CASSSLEVGYEQYF TGTGCCAGCAGTTCTCTGGAGGTGGGCTACGAGCAGTACTTC
TRBJ1-4 NA NA TRBV14 CASSQVPVVKEKLFF TGTGCCAGCAGCCAAGTTCCGGTTGTGAAGGAAAAACTGTTTTTT
TRBJ1-5 NA NA TRBV30 CAWSKNAGGQPQHF TGTGCCTGGAGTAAGAATGCCGGAGGTCAGCCCCAGCATTTT
TRBJ2-7 NA TRBD1 TRBV7-6 CASSPGGQVYEQYF TGTGCCAGCAGCCCCGGGGGACAGGTCTACGAGCAGTACTTC
TRBJ1-4 NA NA TRBV27 CASSYVLAHRRGKLFF TGTGCCAGCAGTTACGTCCTGGCACACAGGAGAGGAAAACTGTTTTTT
TRBJ2-7 NA TRBD1 TRBV18 CASSVDRVHEQYF TGTGCCAGCTCAGTGGACAGGGTACACGAGCAGTACTTC
TRBJ1-5 once NA TRBV6-1 CASSEGRVGNQPQHF TGTGCCAGCAGTGAAGGCAGGGTAGGCAATCAGCCCCAGCATTTT
TRBJ1-4 once TRBD1 TRBV27 CASSKGAAGEKLFF TGTGCCAGCAGCAAGGGGGCCGCGGGTGAAAAACTGTTTTTT
TRBJ2-6 once NA TRBV13 CASSLRGYGANVLTF TGTGCCAGCAGCTTAAGGGGATACGGGGCCAACGTCCTGACTTTC
TRBJ1-1 once NA TRBV25-1 CASSAQGDMNTEAFF TGTGCCAGCAGTGCCCAAGGGGATATGAACACTGAAGCTTTCTTT
TRBJ1-1 many NA TRBV12-3/TRBV12-4 CASSLTTEAFF TGTGCCAGCAGTTTAACTACTGAAGCTTTCTTT
TRBJ1-3 NA NA TRBV13 CASSLRQGRGAYGNTIYF TGTGCCAGCAGCTTAAGGCAGGGTCGGGGGGCCTATGGAAACACCATATATTTT
TRBJ1-5 once TRBD1 TRBV28 CASSRGQGWNQPQHF TGTGCCAGCAGCAGAGGACAGGGCTGGAATCAGCCCCAGCATTTT
TRBJ1-2 NA TRBD1 TRBV24-1 CATSDLQGKDYGYTF TGTGCCACCAGTGACCTACAGGGGAAGGACTATGGCTACACCTTC
TRBJ2-7 NA NA TRBV5-6 CASSLYLYEQYF TGTGCCAGCAGCTTGTACTTATACGAGCAGTACTTC
TRBJ1-2 NA NA TRBV12-3/TRBV12-4 CASSAPLGLGYTF TGTGCCAGCAGTGCCCCCTTGGGCCTCGGCTACACCTTC
TRBJ1-2 NA NA TRBV2 CASSEVRGSGYTF TGTGCCAGCAGTGAGGTTCGGGGAAGTGGCTACACCTTC
TRBJ1-3 NA NA TRBV7-2 CASSLAPVPSGNTIYF TGTGCCAGCAGCTTAGCGCCGGTCCCCTCTGGAAACACCATATATTTT
TRBJ2-1 NA TRBD2 TRBV4-3 CASSPWDYFYNEQFF TGCGCCAGCAGCCCCTGGGACTATTTCTACAATGAGCAGTTCTTC
TRBJ1-6 NA NA TRBV3-1/TRBV3-2 CASSQVRENSPLHF TGTGCCAGCAGCCAAGTCAGGGAAAATTCACCCCTCCACTTT
TRBJ1-2 NA TRBD1 TRBV7-9 CASRSSGGYGYTF TGTGCCAGCAGGTCCTCAGGGGGCTATGGCTACACCTTC
TRBJ1-4 NA NA TRBV12-5 CASGRDLGEKLFF TGTGCTAGTGGCCGGGATTTGGGCGAAAAACTGTTTTTT
TRBJ2-6 NA NA TRBV15 CATSNPAGANVLTF TGTGCCACCAGCAACCCGGCTGGGGCCAACGTCCTGACTTTC
TRBJ1-6 once TRBD1 TRBV2 CASRGTANSPLHF TGTGCCAGCCGCGGGACAGCTAATTCACCCCTCCACTTT
TRBJ2-5 few TRBD2 TRBV2 CASSNPTSGRETQYF TGTGCCAGCAGTAATCCTACTAGCGGGAGGGAGACCCAGTACTTC
TRBJ2-2 NA TRBD1 TRBV6-5 CANRDRPNTGELFF TGTGCCAACCGGGACAGGCCAAACACCGGGGAGCTGTTTTTT
TRBJ1-2 NA NA TRBV6-5 CASRGPARVYGYTF TGTGCCAGCAGAGGACCGGCGCGGGTCTATGGCTACACCTTC
TRBJ1-1 NA TRBD1 TRBV7-9 CASSLGGDGTSRTEAFF TGTGCCAGCAGCCTAGGGGGCGACGGAACTTCCCGGACTGAAGCTTTCTTT
TRBJ2-1 NA TRBD2 TRBV7-2 CASSPPGLAINEQFF TGTGCCAGCAGCCCTCCGGGACTAGCGATCAATGAGCAGTTCTTC